Below, 7 T cell receptor beta chains from the same sample are listed, as sequenced in a study of T cell responses to AZD1222 COVID-19 vaccine. Assay: immunoSEQ multiplex PCR; the TCRdb copy retains only in-frame clones and omits some. Of 150,000 to 200,000 clones in the sample, around 92% are singletons; the top ten hold 1% to 1.5%. This sample comprised peripheral blood, obtained on day 0 of AZD1222 vaccination. These receptors were collected from an adult in good health.

The chain employs TRBV27 and TRBJ1-2; the D gene is possibly TRBD1 (6 bases). V was cut by 5 bases and J by 4 bases, with 17 bases left in between. CDR1 and CDR2 (germline): MNHEY, SMNVEV (reference sequence). This CDR3 comprises 15 residues. Here the CDR3 reads CASSIIQGGSYGYTF. For the CDR3, the DNA is TGTGCCAGCAGTATCATACAGGGTGGGTCCTATGGCTACACCTTC.

The rearrangement links TRBV4-1 to TRBJ1-6; possible D gene TRBD1, 5 bases. Germline CDR1 MGHRA, CDR2 YSYEKL. The CDR3 has 13 residues. Trimming stripped 2 bases from V and 10 bases from J, with 9 bases between. The CDR3 DNA reads as TGCGCCAGCAGCCAACAGGGCAGCTCACCCCTCCACTTT. This translates into CASSQQGSSPLHF.

V usage is TRBV18 and J usage is TRBJ2-3, with 7 bases identical to TRBD1. CDR3 length: 18 amino acids. Germline CDR1 KGHSH, CDR2 LQKENI. Trimming took 3 bases from V and 0 from J; bases not matched to a gene: 12. The DNA for the CDR3 is TGTGCCAGCTCACCTCCCCTACAGGGGCTTGCTAGCACAGATACGCAGTATTTT. It yields the protein CASSPPLQGLASTDTQYF. The full variable domain, with the rest looked up from reference TRBV18 and TRBJ2-3, is NAGVMQNPRHLVRRRGQEARLRCSPMKGHSHVYWYRQLPEEGLKFMVYLQKENIIDESGMPKERFSAEFPKEGPSILRIQQVVRGDSAAYFCASSPPLQGLASTDTQYFGPGTRLTVL.

DNA for the CDR3: TGTGCCAGCAGTAATTCACCCGGGACAGGGGCTCGAACTGAAGCTTTCTTT. This encodes CASSNSPGTGARTEAFF. The chain is built from TRBV27 and TRBJ1-1; 10 bases line up with TRBD1. Unmatched junction bases numbered 14, after V lost 5 bases and J lost 5 bases. CDR1 and CDR2 (germline): MNHEY, SMNVEV (reference sequence). The CDR3 contains 17 residues.

The gene calls are TRBV4-2 and TRBJ2-2, with D perhaps TRBD2 (7 bases). This CDR3 spans 18 amino acids. V shed 0 bases and J shed 3 bases, with 17 bases lying between them. Per germline, CDR1 LGHNA and CDR2 YNFKEQ. Written as DNA, the CDR3 is TGTGCCAGCAGCCAAGATATTTCAGGCGGGGGCCACACCGGGGAGCTGTTTTTT. It specifies CASSQDISGGGHTGELFF.

This rearrangement joins TRBV5-1 to TRBJ2-6; no reliable D call. The CDR3 is 17 residues long. Germline loops: CDR1 SGHRS, CDR2 YFSETQ. The V end was cut by 1 base, the J end by 0 bases, with 11 bases between. The CDR3 nucleotides read TGCGCCAGCAGCTTGACTTGGCTCTCCTCTGGGGCCAACGTCCTGACTTTC. Its translation: CASSLTWLSSGANVLTF.

The J gene is TRBJ1-1, the V gene TRBV18; D may be TRBD1 (6 bases). From germline, CDR1 is KGHSH and CDR2 LQKENI. V was trimmed by 6 bases and J by 4 bases, leaving 12 bases between them. This CDR3 is 13 amino acids long. CDR3 region: CASSSDSATEAFF. CDR3 in DNA: TGTGCCAGCTCGTCGGACAGTGCCACTGAAGCTTTCTTT.